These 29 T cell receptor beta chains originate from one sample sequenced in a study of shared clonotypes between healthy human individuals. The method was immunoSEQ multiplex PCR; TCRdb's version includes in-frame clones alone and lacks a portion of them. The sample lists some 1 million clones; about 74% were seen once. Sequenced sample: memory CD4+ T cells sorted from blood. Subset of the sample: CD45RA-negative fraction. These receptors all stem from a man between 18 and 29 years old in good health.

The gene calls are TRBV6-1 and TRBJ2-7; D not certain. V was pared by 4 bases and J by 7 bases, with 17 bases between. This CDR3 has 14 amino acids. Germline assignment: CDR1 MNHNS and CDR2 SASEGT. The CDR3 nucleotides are TGTGCCAGCAGTGGGGATGTCCCCTACCTGGAGCAGTACTTC. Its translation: CASSGDVPYLEQYF.

This CDR3 reads CASSLGLAEGGYTF. CDR3 bases: TGTGCCAGCAGCTTAGGGCTTGCGGAAGGGGGCTACACCTTC. The chain couples TRBV7-8 to TRBJ1-2; D is unresolved. This CDR3 spans 14 amino acids. The V and J ends lost 1 base and 8 bases respectively, with 14 bases between them. Germline V gene data show CDR1 as SGHVS and CDR2 as FQNEAQ.

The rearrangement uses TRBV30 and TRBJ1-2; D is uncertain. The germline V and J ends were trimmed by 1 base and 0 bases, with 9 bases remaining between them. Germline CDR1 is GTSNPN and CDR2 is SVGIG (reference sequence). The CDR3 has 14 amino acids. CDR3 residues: CAWSETNANYGYTF. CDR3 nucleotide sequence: TGTGCCTGGAGTGAGACAAATGCTAACTATGGCTACACCTTC.

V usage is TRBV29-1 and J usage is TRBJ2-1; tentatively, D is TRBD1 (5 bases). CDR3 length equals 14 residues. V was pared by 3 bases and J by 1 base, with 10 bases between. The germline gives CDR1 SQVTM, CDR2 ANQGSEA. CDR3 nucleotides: TGCAGCGTTGAGTCGCAGGGATCCTACAATGAGCAGTTCTTC. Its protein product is CSVESQGSYNEQFF.

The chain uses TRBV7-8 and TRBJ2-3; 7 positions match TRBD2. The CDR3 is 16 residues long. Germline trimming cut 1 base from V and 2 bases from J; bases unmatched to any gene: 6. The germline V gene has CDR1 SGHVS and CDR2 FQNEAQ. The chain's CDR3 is CASSLGLRGDTDTQYF. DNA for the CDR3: TGTGCCAGCAGCTTAGGCCTTCGGGGGGACACAGATACGCAGTATTTT.

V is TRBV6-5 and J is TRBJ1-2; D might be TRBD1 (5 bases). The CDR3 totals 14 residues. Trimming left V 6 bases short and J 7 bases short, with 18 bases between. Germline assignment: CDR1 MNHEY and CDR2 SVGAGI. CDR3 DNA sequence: TGTGCCAGCAGCGGGGGAAAATCGGGGAGTGGCTACACCTTC. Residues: CASSGGKSGSGYTF.

CDR3 amino acids: CASSLGGSGRPSYEQYF. As DNA, the CDR3 is TGTGCCAGCAGCTTGGGGGGTAGCGGGAGGCCCTCCTACGAGCAGTACTTC. V gene TRBV5-4 combines with J gene TRBJ2-7; TRBD2 matches at 10 bases. The germline V gene has CDR1 SGHNT and CDR2 YYREEE (reference sequence). The trim removed 0 bases at V and 0 bases at J, leaving 6 bases unmatched. There are 17 residues in the CDR3.

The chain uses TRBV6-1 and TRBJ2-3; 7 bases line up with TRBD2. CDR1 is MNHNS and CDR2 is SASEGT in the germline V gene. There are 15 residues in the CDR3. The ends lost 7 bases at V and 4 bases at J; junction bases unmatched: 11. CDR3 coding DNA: TGTGCCAGCAAAAGGGCGCGGGAGAATGCAGATACGCAGTATTTT. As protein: CASKRARENADTQYF.

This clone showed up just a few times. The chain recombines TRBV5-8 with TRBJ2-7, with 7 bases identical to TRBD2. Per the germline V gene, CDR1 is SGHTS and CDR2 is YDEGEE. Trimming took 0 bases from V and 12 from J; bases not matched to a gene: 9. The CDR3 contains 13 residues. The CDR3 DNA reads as TGTGCCAGCAGCTTGGCCACGGCGGGAGTAAGGTACTTC. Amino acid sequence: CASSLATAGVRYF.

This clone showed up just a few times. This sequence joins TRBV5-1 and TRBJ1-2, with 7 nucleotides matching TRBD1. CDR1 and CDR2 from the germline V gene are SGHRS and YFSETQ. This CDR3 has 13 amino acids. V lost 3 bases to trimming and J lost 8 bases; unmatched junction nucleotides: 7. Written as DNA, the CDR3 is TGCGCCAGCAGCTCAGAACAGGGGAGGGGCTACACCTTC. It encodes CASSSEQGRGYTF.

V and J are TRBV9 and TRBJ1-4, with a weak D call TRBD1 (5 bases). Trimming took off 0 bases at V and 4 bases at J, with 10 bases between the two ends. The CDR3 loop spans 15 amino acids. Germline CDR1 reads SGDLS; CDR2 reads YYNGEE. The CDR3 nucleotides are TGTGCCAGCAGCGTAGATGGGGCTATTAATGAAAAACTGTTTTTT. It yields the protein CASSVDGAINEKLFF.

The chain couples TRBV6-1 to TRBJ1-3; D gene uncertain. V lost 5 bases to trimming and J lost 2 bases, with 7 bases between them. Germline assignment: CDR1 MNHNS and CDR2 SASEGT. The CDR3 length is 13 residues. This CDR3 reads CASSPPAGNTIYF. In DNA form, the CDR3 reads TGTGCCAGCAGTCCCCCAGCTGGAAACACCATATATTTT.

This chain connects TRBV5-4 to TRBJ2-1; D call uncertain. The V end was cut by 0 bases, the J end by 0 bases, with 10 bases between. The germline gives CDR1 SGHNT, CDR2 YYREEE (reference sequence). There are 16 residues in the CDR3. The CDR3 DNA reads TGTGCCAGCAGCTTGGGCGGCCAAAGCTCCTACAATGAGCAGTTCTTC. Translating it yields CASSLGGQSSYNEQFF. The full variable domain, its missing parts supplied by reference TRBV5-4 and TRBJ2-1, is ETGVTQSPTHLIKTRGQQVTLRCSSQSGHNTVSWYQQALGQGPQFIFQYYREEENGRGNFPPRFSGLQFPNYSSELNVNALELDDSALYLCASSLGGQSSYNEQFFGPGTRLTVL.

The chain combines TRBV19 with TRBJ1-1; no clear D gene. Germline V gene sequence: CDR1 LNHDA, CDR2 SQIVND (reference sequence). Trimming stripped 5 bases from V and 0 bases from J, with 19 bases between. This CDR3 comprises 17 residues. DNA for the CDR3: TGTGCCAGTAGTCGCGGCCTTCCCGCCCCTATGAACACTGAAGCTTTCTTT. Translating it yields CASSRGLPAPMNTEAFF.

As DNA, the CDR3 is TGTGCCAGAAGATTGGACTGCCAAAGCTCCTACAATGAGCAGTTCTTC. Translating it yields CARRLDCQSSYNEQFF. The chain recombines TRBV7-5 with TRBJ2-1; no check of the table's D call, TRBD2, against the DNA was made. TRBV7-5 is termed a pseudogene. CDR3 length: 16 amino acids.

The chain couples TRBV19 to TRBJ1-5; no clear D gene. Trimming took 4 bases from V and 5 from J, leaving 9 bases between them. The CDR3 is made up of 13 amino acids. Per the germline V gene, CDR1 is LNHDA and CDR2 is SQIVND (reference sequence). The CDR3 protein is CASSTGRDQPQHF. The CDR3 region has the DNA TGTGCCAGTAGTACCGGCCGGGATCAGCCCCAGCATTTT.

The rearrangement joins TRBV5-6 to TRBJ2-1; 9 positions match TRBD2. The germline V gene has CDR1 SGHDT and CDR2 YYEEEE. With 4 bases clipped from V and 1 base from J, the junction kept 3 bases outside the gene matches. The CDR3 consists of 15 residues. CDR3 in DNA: TGTGCCAGCAGCATCCTAGCGGGATCCTACAATGAGCAGTTCTTC. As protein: CASSILAGSYNEQFF. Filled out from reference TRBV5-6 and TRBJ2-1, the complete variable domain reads DAGVTQSPTHLIKTRGQQVTLRCSPKSGHDTVSWYQQALGQGPQFIFQYYEEEERQRGNFPDRFSGHQFPNYSSELNVNALLLGDSALYLCASSILAGSYNEQFFGPGTRLTVL.

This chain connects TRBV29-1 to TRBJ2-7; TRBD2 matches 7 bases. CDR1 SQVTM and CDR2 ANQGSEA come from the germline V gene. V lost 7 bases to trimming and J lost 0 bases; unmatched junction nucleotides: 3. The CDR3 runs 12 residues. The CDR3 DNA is TGCAGCGCACGGACTAGCTCCTACGAGCAGTACTTC. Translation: CSARTSSYEQYF.

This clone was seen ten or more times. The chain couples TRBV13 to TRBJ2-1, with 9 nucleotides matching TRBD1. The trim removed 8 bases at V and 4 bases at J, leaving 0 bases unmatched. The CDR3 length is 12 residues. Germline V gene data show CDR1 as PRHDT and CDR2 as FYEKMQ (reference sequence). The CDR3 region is CASGTGYNEQFF. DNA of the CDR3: TGTGCCAGCGGGACAGGGTACAATGAGCAGTTCTTC.

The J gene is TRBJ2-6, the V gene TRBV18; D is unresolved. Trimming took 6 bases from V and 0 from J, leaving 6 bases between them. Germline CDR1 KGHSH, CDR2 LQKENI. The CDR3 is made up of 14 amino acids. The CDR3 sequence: CASSDNSGANVLTF. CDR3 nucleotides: TGTGCCAGCTCGGATAACTCTGGGGCCAACGTCCTGACTTTC.

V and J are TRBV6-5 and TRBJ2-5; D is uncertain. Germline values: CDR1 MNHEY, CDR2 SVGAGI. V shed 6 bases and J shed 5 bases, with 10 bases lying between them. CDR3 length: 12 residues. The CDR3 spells CASRPIGETQYF. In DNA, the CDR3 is TGTGCCAGCAGACCCATAGGGGAGACCCAGTACTTC.

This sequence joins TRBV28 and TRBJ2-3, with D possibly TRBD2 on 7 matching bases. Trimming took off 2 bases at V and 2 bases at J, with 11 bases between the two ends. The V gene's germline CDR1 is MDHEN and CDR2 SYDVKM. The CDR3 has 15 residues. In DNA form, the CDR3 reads TGTGCCAGCAGTTTAGACGGGGGGCCCACAGATACGCAGTATTTT. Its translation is CASSLDGGPTDTQYF.

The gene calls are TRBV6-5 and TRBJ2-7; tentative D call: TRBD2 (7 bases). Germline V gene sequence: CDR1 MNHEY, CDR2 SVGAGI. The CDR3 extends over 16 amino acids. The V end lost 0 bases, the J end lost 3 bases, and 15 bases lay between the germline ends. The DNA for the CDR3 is TGTGCCAGCAGTTACTCTGGGGAGGGGGGAATCTACGAGCAGTACTTC. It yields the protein CASSYSGEGGIYEQYF.

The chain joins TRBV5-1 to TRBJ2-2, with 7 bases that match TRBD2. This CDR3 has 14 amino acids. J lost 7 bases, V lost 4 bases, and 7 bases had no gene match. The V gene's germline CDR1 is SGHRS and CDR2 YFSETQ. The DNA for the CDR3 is TGCGCCAGCAGCCCAGGACTAGTTAGCGGGGAGCTGTTTTTT. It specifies CASSPGLVSGELFF.

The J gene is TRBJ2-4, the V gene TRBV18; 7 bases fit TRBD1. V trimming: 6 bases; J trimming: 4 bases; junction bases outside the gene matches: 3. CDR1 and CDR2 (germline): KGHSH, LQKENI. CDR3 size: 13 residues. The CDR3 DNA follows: TGTGCCAGCTCCCCGGGACAGAAAAACATTCAGTACTTC. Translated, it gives CASSPGQKNIQYF.

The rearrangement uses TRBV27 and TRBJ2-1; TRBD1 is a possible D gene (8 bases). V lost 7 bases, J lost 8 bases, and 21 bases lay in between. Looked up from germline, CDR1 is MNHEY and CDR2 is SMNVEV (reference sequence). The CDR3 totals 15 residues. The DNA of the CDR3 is TGTGCCAGCAATAAACAAACAGGGGGGGATCATGAGCAGTTCTTC. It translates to CASNKQTGGDHEQFF.

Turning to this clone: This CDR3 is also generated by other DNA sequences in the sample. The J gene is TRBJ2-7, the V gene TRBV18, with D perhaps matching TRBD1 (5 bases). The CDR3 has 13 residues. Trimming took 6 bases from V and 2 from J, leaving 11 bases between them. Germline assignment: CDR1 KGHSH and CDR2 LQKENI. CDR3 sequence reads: CASSPGLAYEQYF. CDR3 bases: TGTGCCAGCTCCCCAGGGTTAGCCTACGAGCAGTACTTC.

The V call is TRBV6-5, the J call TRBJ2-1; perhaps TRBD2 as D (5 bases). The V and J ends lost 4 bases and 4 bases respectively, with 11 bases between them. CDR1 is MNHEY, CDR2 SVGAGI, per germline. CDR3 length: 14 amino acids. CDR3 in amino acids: CASSSRDQYNEQFF. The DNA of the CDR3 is TGTGCCAGCAGTTCCCGGGATCAGTACAATGAGCAGTTCTTC.

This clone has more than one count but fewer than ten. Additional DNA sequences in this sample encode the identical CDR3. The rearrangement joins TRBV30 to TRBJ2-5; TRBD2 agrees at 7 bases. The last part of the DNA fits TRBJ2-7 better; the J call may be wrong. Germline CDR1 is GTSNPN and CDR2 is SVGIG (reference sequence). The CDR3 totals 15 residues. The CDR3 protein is CAWSGPSGLSYEQYF. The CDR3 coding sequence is TGTGCCTGGAGTGGACCTAGCGGCCTCTCCTACGAGCAGTACTTC.